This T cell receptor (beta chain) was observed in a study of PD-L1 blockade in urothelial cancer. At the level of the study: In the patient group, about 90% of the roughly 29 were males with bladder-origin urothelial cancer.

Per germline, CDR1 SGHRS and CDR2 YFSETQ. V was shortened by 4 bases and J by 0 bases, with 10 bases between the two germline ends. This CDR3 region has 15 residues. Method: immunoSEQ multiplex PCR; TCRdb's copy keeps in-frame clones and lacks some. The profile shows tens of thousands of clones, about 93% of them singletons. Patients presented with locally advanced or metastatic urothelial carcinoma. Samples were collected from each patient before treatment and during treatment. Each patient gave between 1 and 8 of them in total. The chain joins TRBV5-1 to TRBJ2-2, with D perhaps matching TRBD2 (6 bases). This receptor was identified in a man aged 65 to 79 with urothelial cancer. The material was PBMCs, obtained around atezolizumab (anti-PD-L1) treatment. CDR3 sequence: CASSPRGSNTGELFF. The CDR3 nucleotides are TGCGCCAGCAGCCCGCGGGGATCGAACACCGGGGAGCTGTTTTTT.